This TCR beta chain was documented in a study of cytomegalovirus exposure and HLA in healthy donors. For the study at large: Within the Caucasian-associated ancestry cluster were about 81% of the approximately 400 genotyped donors. Study outcomes and limitations: 164 TCR beta chains were listed as cytomegalovirus-associated. Among TCR sequences, most were rare, though some public TCRs appeared in many donors.

PCR involved 60 Vbeta and 13 Jbeta primers. Using immunoSEQ multiplex PCR, the repertoire was profiled, and TCRdb retains in-frame clones only, with some absent. Among around 100,000 clones, around 80% were seen once, and the ten largest hold 13% to 15%. For this clone: Its specificity is unknown.

The CDR3 has 14 amino acids. The germline V gene has CDR1 ENHRY and CDR2 SYGVKD. V was pared by 5 bases and J by 7 bases, with 6 bases of the junction left unmatched. This chain joins TRBV10-3 and TRBJ2-2; 8 bases line up with TRBD1. Sequenced material: PBMCs. This TCR derives from a male donor in good health and CMV-seropositive. This CDR3 reads CAISKTGDGGELFF. The DNA for the CDR3 is TGTGCCATCAGTAAGACAGGGGATGGCGGGGAGCTGTTTTTT.